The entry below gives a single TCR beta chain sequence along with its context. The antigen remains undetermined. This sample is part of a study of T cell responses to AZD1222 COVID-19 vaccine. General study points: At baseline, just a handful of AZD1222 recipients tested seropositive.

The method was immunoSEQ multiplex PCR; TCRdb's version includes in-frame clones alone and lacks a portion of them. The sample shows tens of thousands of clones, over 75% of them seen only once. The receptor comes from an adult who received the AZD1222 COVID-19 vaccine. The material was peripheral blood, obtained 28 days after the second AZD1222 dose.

Here the CDR3 reads CASTPAQLAGVYEQYF. CDR3 nucleotides: TGTGCCAGCACCCCGGCCCAACTAGCGGGCGTTTACGAGCAGTACTTC. The chain has TRBV28 and TRBJ2-7; TRBD2 agrees at 9 bases. V lost 7 bases and J lost 4; bases outside the gene matches: 14. Germline CDR1 MDHEN, CDR2 SYDVKM. The CDR3 spans 16 residues.